A single sample is the source of the 18 T cell receptor beta chains below, sequenced in a study of shared clonotypes between healthy human individuals. Some clones are missing from TCRdb's copy, which holds only in-frame ones; the method was immunoSEQ multiplex PCR. In the table there are 110,000 or so clones, approximately 70% of which are singletons. The material sequenced was memory CD8+ T cells sorted from blood. Subset meaning: CD45RO+ cells pooled with CCR7-negative TemRA cells. Source of these receptors: a woman aged 25 to 39 in good health.

The rearrangement uses TRBV2 and TRBJ1-5, with TRBD1 matching over 10 bases. Germline values: CDR1 SNHLY, CDR2 FYNNEI. The CDR3 is 17 amino acids. Trimming cost V 6 bases and J 6 bases; bases outside gene matches: 14. The CDR3 loop is CASSENWTGGFGQPQHF. The CDR3 DNA is TGTGCCAGCAGCGAAAATTGGACAGGGGGATTTGGTCAGCCCCAGCATTTT.

V is TRBV5-1 and J is TRBJ1-3, with D possibly being TRBD1 (6 bases). V lost 4 bases and J 4 bases, leaving 15 bases between the germline ends. The V gene's germline CDR1 is SGHRS and CDR2 YFSETQ. The CDR3 has 15 amino acids. The CDR3 sequence: CASSQQGFRGNTIYF. The CDR3 DNA reads as TGCGCCAGCAGCCAACAGGGATTTAGGGGAAACACCATATATTTT.

V and J are TRBV9 and TRBJ1-2, with 7 bases matching TRBD1. The junction had 9 bases not matched to a gene; V was cut back by 3 bases and J by 4 bases. The V gene's germline CDR1 is SGDLS and CDR2 YYNGEE. The CDR3 is made up of 15 amino acids. The CDR3 loop reads CASSGSTGEVYGYTF. DNA of the CDR3: TGTGCCAGCAGCGGCTCAACAGGGGAAGTCTATGGCTACACCTTC.

The rearrangement joins TRBV5-8 to TRBJ2-1, with D possibly matching TRBD2 (5 bases). Trimming took off 1 base at V and 3 bases at J, with 5 bases between the two ends. The CDR3 contains 13 residues. CDR1 and CDR2 (germline): SGHTS, YDEGEE. The CDR3 loop is CASSLTSYNEQFF. In DNA, the CDR3 is TGTGCCAGCAGCTTGACTAGCTACAATGAGCAGTTCTTC. The complete variable domain, with remaining parts taken from reference TRBV5-8 and TRBJ2-1, reads EAGVTQSPTHLIKTRGQQATLRCSPISGHTSVYWYQQALGLGLQFLLWYDEGEERNRGNFPPRFSGRQFPNYSSELNVNALELEDSALYLCASSLTSYNEQFFGPGTRLTVL.

The chain links TRBV10-3 to TRBJ2-1; weak D call: TRBD2 (6 bases). The CDR3 is 16 amino acids. Germline values: CDR1 ENHRY, CDR2 SYGVKD. Trimming stripped 0 bases from V and 8 bases from J, with 17 bases between. The CDR3 DNA reads TGTGCCATCAGTGAGTCGATGGCCAGACTAGGGGATGAGCAGTTCTTC. It specifies CAISESMARLGDEQFF.

This chain uses TRBV28 with TRBJ2-7; 12 bases fit TRBD2. Germline V gene sequence: CDR1 MDHEN, CDR2 SYDVKM. The CDR3 is 15 residues long. Germline trimming cut 5 bases from V and 7 bases from J; bases unmatched to any gene: 9. The CDR3 sequence: CASSTWTSGIWEQYF. The CDR3 DNA reads TGTGCCAGCAGTACCTGGACTAGCGGGATTTGGGAGCAGTACTTC. The whole variable domain, filled in from reference TRBV28 and TRBJ2-7, reads DVKVTQSSRYLVKRTGEKVFLECVQDMDHENMFWYRQDPGLGLRLIYFSYDVKMKEKGDIPEGYSVSREKKERFSLILESASTNQTSMYLCASSTWTSGIWEQYFGPGTRLTVT.

This clone was recorded only once. The genes are TRBV28 and TRBJ1-3; D is ambiguous. The CDR3 is 18 amino acids. Trimming cost V 5 bases and J 3 bases, with 23 bases left between them. Germline lookup yields CDR1 MDHEN and CDR2 SYDVKM. CDR3 protein: CASSPAKYWASIGNTIYF. For the CDR3, the DNA is TGTGCCAGCAGTCCCGCGAAGTACTGGGCGTCTATTGGAAACACCATATATTTT.

The CDR3 loop reads CASSLAGLRYGYTF. In nucleotides, the CDR3 is TGTGCCAGCAGCTTGGCAGGGCTCCGCTATGGCTACACCTTC. The gene calls are TRBV5-6 and TRBJ1-2; D is perhaps TRBD1 (5 bases). Trimming took 0 bases from V and 4 from J, leaving 10 bases between them. The CDR3 has 14 amino acids. From germline, CDR1 is SGHDT and CDR2 YYEEEE. The whole variable domain, remainder taken from reference TRBV5-6 and TRBJ1-2, is DAGVTQSPTHLIKTRGQQVTLRCSPKSGHDTVSWYQQALGQGPQFIFQYYEEEERQRGNFPDRFSGHQFPNYSSELNVNALLLGDSALYLCASSLAGLRYGYTFGSGTRLTVV.

This clone has a count of ten or more. This chain connects TRBV25-1 to TRBJ2-3; TRBD2 matches at 8 bases. CDR3 size: 13 residues. The junction had 6 bases not matched to a gene; V was cut back by 11 bases and J by 2 bases. Per germline, CDR1 MGHDK and CDR2 SYGVNS. The CDR3 here is CAVRGGYTDTQYF. For the CDR3, the DNA is TGTGCCGTCCGGGGGGGATACACAGATACGCAGTATTTT.

V and J are TRBV5-4 and TRBJ2-7; 11 nucleotides match TRBD2. This CDR3 is 15 amino acids long. The germline gives CDR1 SGHNT, CDR2 YYREEE (reference sequence). V lost 4 bases to trimming and J lost 2 bases; unmatched junction nucleotides: 5. The CDR3 loop is CASSVGTSGTYEQYF. CDR3 bases: TGTGCCAGCAGCGTAGGGACTAGCGGAACCTACGAGCAGTACTTC.

The chain combines TRBV4-2 with TRBJ2-3; the match to TRBD2 covers 9 bases. Germline lookup yields CDR1 LGHNA and CDR2 YNFKEQ. The CDR3 sequence is 15 residues long. V trimming: 5 bases; J trimming: 3 bases; junction bases outside the gene matches: 6. This chain's CDR3 is CASSSGLAETDTQYF. The CDR3 coding sequence is TGTGCCAGCAGCTCGGGACTAGCAGAAACAGATACGCAGTATTTT.

The chain uses TRBV6-5 and TRBJ2-7; D is undetermined. The CDR3 consists of 15 residues. V lost 5 bases, J lost 2 bases, and 16 bases lay in between. CDR1 is MNHEY, CDR2 SVGAGI, per germline. The CDR3 reads CASSASPESTYEQYF. The CDR3 DNA follows: TGTGCCAGCAGTGCAAGTCCCGAATCAACCTACGAGCAGTACTTC.

This clone appeared a few times. The gene calls are TRBV7-9 and TRBJ2-7; D is ambiguous. Trimming left V 3 bases short and J 3 bases short, with 9 bases between. CDR1 SEHNR and CDR2 FQNEAQ come from the germline V gene (reference sequence). The CDR3 length is 13 residues. The CDR3 here is CASSFQTGYEQYF. In nucleotides, the CDR3 is TGTGCCAGCAGCTTTCAGACCGGCTACGAGCAGTACTTC.

The CDR3 region is CATRPGGYEQFF. CDR3 sequence (DNA): TGTGCCACCCGGCCGGGCGGCTATGAGCAGTTCTTC. This chain links TRBV2 with TRBJ2-1; D is unresolved. Germline CDR1 reads SNHLY; CDR2 reads FYNNEI. CDR3 size: 12 residues. Trimming shortened V by 10 bases and J by 8 bases, and 15 bases separated the two germline ends.

J is TRBJ2-7 and V is TRBV2; the match to TRBD1 covers 7 bases. CDR1 and CDR2 (germline): SNHLY, FYNNEI. V lost 7 bases and J lost 4; bases outside the gene matches: 7. This CDR3 is built from 13 residues. CDR3 amino acids: CASTAGGGYEQYF. The DNA of the CDR3 is TGTGCCAGCACAGCAGGGGGTGGTTACGAGCAGTACTTC.

The CDR3 spells CSARDRIYGYTF. The CDR3 nucleotides are TGCAGCGCACGGGACAGGATCTATGGCTACACCTTC. The chain has TRBV29-1 and TRBJ1-2; TRBD1 aligns across 8 bases. From germline, CDR1 is SQVTM and CDR2 ANQGSEA. This CDR3 spans 12 amino acids. V was pared by 7 bases and J by 4 bases, with 5 bases of the junction left unmatched.

The chain has TRBV10-3 and TRBJ2-7; D possibly corresponds to TRBD1 (6 bases). Trimming took off 1 base at V and 5 bases at J, with 15 bases between the two ends. The germline CDR1 and CDR2 sequences are ENHRY and SYGVKD. The CDR3 has 15 amino acids. The chain's CDR3 is CAISEYVRGLDEQYF. CDR3 in DNA: TGTGCCATCAGTGAGTACGTCAGGGGTTTGGACGAGCAGTACTTC.

A few counts support this clone. The chain joins TRBV19 to TRBJ2-2, with D possibly called TRBD1 or TRBD2 (5 bases each). CDR1 is LNHDA and CDR2 is SQIVND in the germline V gene (reference sequence). Trimming removed 3 bases at V and 4 bases at J, with 12 bases between. There are 15 residues in the CDR3. CDR3 sequence reads: CASSILQDFTGELFF. Here the CDR3 DNA reads TGTGCCAGTAGTATTCTACAGGACTTCACCGGGGAGCTGTTTTTT.